These T cell receptor beta chains were read from a single sample in a study of blood T cell repertoires in COVID-19. Here immunoSEQ multiplex PCR was the method, and the copy in TCRdb shows in-frame clones only, minus some. The table has 200,000 to 250,000 clones, approximately 90% seen once. Sequenced: PBMCs or T cells enriched from blood (not recorded which). Receptors originate from a woman aged 18-35 years who had recovered from COVID-19. CDR3s include the opening cysteine and the closing phenylalanine or tryptophan. D genes are given only for firm matches.

cdr3_aa cdr3_nt v_call d_call j_call
CASSLSGSYTEAFF TGTGCCAGCAGCCTCTCCGGGTCGTACACTGAAGCTTTCTTT TRBV13 - TRBJ1-1
CASSSIRQTGYTEAFF TGCGCCAGCAGCTCGATCCGACAGACAGGGTACACTGAAGCTTTCTTT TRBV4-3 TRBD1 TRBJ1-1
CATHKGAIPNEKLFF TGTGCCACCCACAAAGGGGCGATTCCTAATGAAAAACTGTTTTTT TRBV10-3 - TRBJ1-4
CASASGGGYNEQFF TGTGCCAGTGCAAGTGGGGGGGGCTACAATGAGCAGTTCTTC TRBV25-1 TRBD2 TRBJ2-1
CASSLGAGSEAFF TGTGCCAGCAGTTTAGGGGCAGGGTCTGAAGCTTTCTTT TRBV12-3/TRBV12-4 - TRBJ1-1
CASKKLAGVFDIQYF TGTGCCAGCAAGAAACTAGCGGGAGTTTTTGACATTCAGTACTTC TRBV6-5 TRBD2 TRBJ2-4
CASSFQQSSGNTIYF TGTGCCAGCAGCTTCCAACAGAGCTCTGGAAACACCATATATTTT TRBV7-2 - TRBJ1-3
CASTQGVDQPQHF TGTGCCAGTACACAGGGTGTCGACCAGCCCCAGCATTTT TRBV2 - TRBJ1-5
CASYRGERTMKTQYF TGTGCCAGCTATCGTGGGGAGAGGACGATGAAGACCCAGTACTTC TRBV6-5 - TRBJ2-5
CASRQGPGYTF TGTGCCAGCAGACAGGGCCCCGGCTACACCTTC TRBV6-5 - TRBJ1-2
CASSPAIREFNYGYTF TGTGCCAGCTCACCAGCCATAAGAGAGTTTAACTATGGCTACACCTTC TRBV18 - TRBJ1-2
CASSSPRDEQFF TGCGCCAGCAGCTCCCCGAGAGATGAGCAGTTCTTC TRBV5-1 - TRBJ2-1
CASSPGGEKLFF TGTGCCAGCAGCCCTGGGGGGGAAAAACTGTTTTTT TRBV11-2 - TRBJ1-4